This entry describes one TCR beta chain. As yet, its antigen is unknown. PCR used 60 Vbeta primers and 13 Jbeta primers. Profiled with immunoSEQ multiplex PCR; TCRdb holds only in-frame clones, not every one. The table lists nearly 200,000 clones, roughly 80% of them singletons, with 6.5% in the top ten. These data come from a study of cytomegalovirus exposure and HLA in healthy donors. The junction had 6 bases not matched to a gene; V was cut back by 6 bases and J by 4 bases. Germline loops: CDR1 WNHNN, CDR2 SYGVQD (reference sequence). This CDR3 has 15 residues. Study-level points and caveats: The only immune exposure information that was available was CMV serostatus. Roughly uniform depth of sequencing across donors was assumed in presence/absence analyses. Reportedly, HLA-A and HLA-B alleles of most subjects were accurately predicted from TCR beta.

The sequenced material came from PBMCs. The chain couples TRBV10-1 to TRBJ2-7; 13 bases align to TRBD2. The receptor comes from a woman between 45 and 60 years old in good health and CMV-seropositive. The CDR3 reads CASSGGLAGKYEQYF. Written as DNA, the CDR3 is TGCGCCAGCAGCGGGGGACTAGCGGGAAAGTACGAGCAGTACTTC.